This section outlines one TCR beta chain sequence together with its context. This record belongs to a study of CD8 T cells in Susac syndrome. Negative isolation was used for CD8+ and CD4+ T cells, and FACS enrichment was applied to TEMRA cells. The CDR3 length is 12 residues. Trimming cost V 3 bases and J 1 base, with 3 bases left between them. Germline-derived CDR1 and CDR2 are PRHDT and FYEKMQ (reference sequence). An input of about 0.5 to 1 ug of RNA was subjected to reverse transcription using random hexamers. TCRdb reprocessed the immunoSEQ multiplex PCR reads with MiXCR, giving one entry per CDR3 protein. The sample comprises approximately 100,000 distinct CDR3 sequences, 92% of which are singletons, and 0.13% to 0.15% rests with the top ten.

The specimen sequenced was CD4+ T cells from PBMCs. The chain uses TRBV13 and TRBJ2-5, with D unclear. The source is a human donor in good health. The CDR3 reads CASSLAQETQYF. In DNA form, the CDR3 reads TGTGCCAGCAGCTTGGCCCAAGAGACCCAGTACTTC.